This T cell receptor beta chain was profiled in a study of blood T cell repertoires in COVID-19. The overall study: Sample material is recorded as cDNA or gDNA derived from T cells, B-cell-depleted T cells, or PBMCs.

Per the original data handling: Amplification with reference gene primers provided the estimates of nucleated cell counts. Assay used: immunoSEQ multiplex PCR; TCRdb lists only in-frame clones, some missing. That table furnishes V, J and clone size, whereas the DNA furnished D and trimming. The sample has about 380,000 clones, roughly 91% seen once. V lost 4 bases and J 0 bases, leaving 8 bases between the germline ends. In germline, CDR1 is SGHTS, CDR2 YDEGEE. CDR3 length: 15 amino acids. The rearrangement uses TRBV5-8 and TRBJ1-6; possible D gene TRBD1, 5 bases. The source of this sequence is a woman younger than 35 who had recovered from COVID-19. The sequenced sample was PBMCs or T cells enriched from blood (not recorded which). The CDR3 DNA follows: TGTGCCAGCAGCGGGGGGTACTCCTATAATTCACCCCTCCACTTT. This gives the protein CASSGGYSYNSPLHF.